Each of the 11 T cell receptor beta chains below was sequenced from the same sample in a study of T cells in Graves' hyperthyroidism and ophthalmopathy. Amplification of TCR beta CDR3 regions used RNA as the template. First-round RT-PCR of the TCR CDR3 relied on the HTBI primer set. TCRdb re-analysed the multiplex PCR reads in MiXCR, keeping a single row per CDR3 protein. The sample records roughly 580,000 distinct CDR3 sequences, about 15% being singletons. Sequenced input: blood. These receptors were obtained from a woman in her twenties or thirties with Graves' hyperthyroidism that later progressed to Graves' ophthalmopathy.

This clonotype was found a few times. The V and J genes are TRBV9 and TRBJ1-6; D uncertain. Per the germline V gene, CDR1 is SGDLS and CDR2 is YYNGEE. The CDR3 totals 17 residues. V dropped 3 bases and J dropped 8 bases, with 21 bases sitting between them. The CDR3 sequence: CASSASTSRGVYSPLHF. DNA of the CDR3: TGTGCCAGCAGCGCTTCTACCTCCCGTGGGGTGTATTCACCCCTCCACTTT.

This clonotype was counted ten times or more. V and J are TRBV2 and TRBJ2-2; perhaps TRBD2 as D (5 bases). V was pared by 6 bases and J by 2 bases, with 10 bases between. This CDR3 region has 14 residues. The germline gives CDR1 SNHLY, CDR2 FYNNEI. Here the CDR3 DNA reads TGTGCCAGCAGGACCGGGATTAACACCGGGGAGCTGTTTTTT. It yields the protein CASRTGINTGELFF.

A note on this clonotype: Mismatch with germline at one junction end may stem from a read error. CDR3 in amino acids: CARSQMGGTKNIQYF. CDR3 nucleotide sequence: TGTGCCCGCAGCCAGATGGGGGGAACCAAAAACATTCAGTACTTC. The chain uses TRBV14 and TRBJ2-4, with a possible D match to TRBD2 (6 bases). Germline CDR1 is SGHDN and CDR2 is FVKESK. The CDR3 is 15 amino acids.

The V and J genes are TRBV2 and TRBJ1-3; a weak D match, TRBD1 (6 bases). The CDR3 length is 14 residues. Germline V CDR1 and CDR2: SNHLY, FYNNEI. Trimming cost V 6 bases and J 1 base, with 10 bases left between them. The CDR3 DNA follows: TGTGCCAGCAGGGCGGGGGCATCTGGAAACACCATATATTTT. Translated: CASRAGASGNTIYF.

The rearrangement uses TRBV20-1 and TRBJ2-1; 12 bases are shared with TRBD2. In germline, CDR1 is DFQATT, CDR2 SNEGSKA (reference sequence). J gave up 4 bases and V 5 bases, and 15 bases lay outside the gene matches. The CDR3 is 18 residues long. The CDR3 DNA is TGCAGTGCTTCGGGTAACCTTCTAGCGGGAGGGGGATACAATGAGCAGTTCTTC. Translating gives CSASGNLLAGGGYNEQFF.

This clonotype showed up many times. The chain joins TRBV7-9 to TRBJ1-1; D not resolved. Looked up from germline, CDR1 is SEHNR and CDR2 is FQNEAQ (reference sequence). The CDR3 totals 15 residues. Trimming removed 2 bases from V and 0 bases from J, with 10 bases in between. CDR3 DNA: TGTGCCAGCAGCTTAAGTGAGGCCATGAACACTGAAGCTTTCTTT. Its protein is CASSLSEAMNTEAFF.

The chain uses TRBV12-3 or TRBV12-4 and TRBJ1-6; D uncertain. The CDR3 spans 15 residues. V shed 2 bases and J shed 8 bases, with 13 bases lying between them. The CDR3 DNA reads as TGTGCCAGCAGTTTACAGGAGTTTGTCGATTCACCCCTCCACTTT. This translates into CASSLQEFVDSPLHF.

In this sample, this clonotype turned up many times. V is TRBV11-3 and J is TRBJ1-2, with D possibly TRBD1 on 6 matching bases. The CDR3 spans 16 residues. Trimming pared 3 bases from V and 4 bases from J, leaving 18 bases between. Germline V gene lookup returns CDR1 SGHNT and CDR2 YENEEA. The CDR3 DNA follows: TGTGCCAGCAGCTTCTCTCGTCCAGGGGCATCCTATGGCTACACCTTC. Encoded protein: CASSFSRPGASYGYTF.

A note on this clonotype: This may arise from a read error, as a much more abundant clone is one base away. The gene calls are TRBV30 and TRBJ2-5; D possibly corresponds to TRBD1 (6 bases). The CDR3 runs 13 residues. The V gene's germline CDR1 is GTSNPN and CDR2 SVGIG (reference sequence). The CDR3 reads CAWMGAYQETRYF. The CDR3 bases are TGTGCCTGGATGGGGGCGTACCAAGAGACCCGGTACTTC.

DNA of the CDR3: TGTGCCAGCAGTCCCCCCGGGGGGCAAGAGACCCAGTACTTC. It encodes CASSPPGGQETQYF. The J gene is TRBJ2-5, the V gene TRBV6-2 or TRBV6-3; 7 nucleotides match TRBD2. After removal of 5 bases from V and 2 bases from J, the junction contained 5 bases not matched to a gene. This CDR3 has 14 amino acids. CDR1 MNHEY and CDR2 SVGEGT come from the germline V gene.

There are a few counts of this clonotype. V gene TRBV6-2 or TRBV6-3 combines with J gene TRBJ2-4; unclear D gene. The CDR3 extends over 17 amino acids. V lost 6 bases and J 4 bases, leaving 22 bases between the germline ends. CDR1 is MNHEY and CDR2 is SVGEGT in the germline V gene. The CDR3 coding sequence is TGTGCCAGCAGATTACGAGGTCTTTCCGAGGAGAAAAACATTCAGTACTTC. Its protein is CASRLRGLSEEKNIQYF.